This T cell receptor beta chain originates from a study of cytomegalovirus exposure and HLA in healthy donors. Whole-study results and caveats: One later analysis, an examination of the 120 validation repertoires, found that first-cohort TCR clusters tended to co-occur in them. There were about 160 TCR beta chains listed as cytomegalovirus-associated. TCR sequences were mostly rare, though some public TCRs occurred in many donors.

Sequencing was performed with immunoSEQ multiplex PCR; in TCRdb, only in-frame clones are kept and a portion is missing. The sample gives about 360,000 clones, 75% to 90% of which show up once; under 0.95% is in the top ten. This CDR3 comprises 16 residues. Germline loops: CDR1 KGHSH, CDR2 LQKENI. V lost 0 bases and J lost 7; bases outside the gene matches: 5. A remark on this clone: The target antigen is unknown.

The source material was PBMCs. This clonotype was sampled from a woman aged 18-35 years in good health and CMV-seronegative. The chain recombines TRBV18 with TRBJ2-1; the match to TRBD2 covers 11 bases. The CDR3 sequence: CASSPPLAGATNEQFF. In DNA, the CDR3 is TGTGCCAGCTCACCACCACTAGCGGGAGCAACGAATGAGCAGTTCTTC.